Presented here are 28 T cell receptor beta chains from one specimen sequenced in a study of naive and memory T cell subsets. Both TRBC1 and TRBC2 were covered by a beta constant-region primer of two equimolar oligonucleotides. Each CDR3 protein gets one entry after TCRdb re-called the UMI-ligation and nested PCR reads with MiXCR. The data show tens of thousands of distinct CDR3 sequences, under 15% seen once. Material for sequencing was central memory CD4+ T cells from blood. The origin of the receptors is a human donor in good health.

This clonotype was counted a single time. The chain couples TRBV6-1 to TRBJ2-2; possibly TRBD2 for D (5 bases). CDR1 and CDR2 from the germline V gene are MNHNS and SASEGT. The CDR3 is 15 residues long. V was pared by 6 bases and J by 7 bases, with 18 bases between. The CDR3 DNA sequence: TGTGCCAGCAGCCCCGAGGGTACATACGGCGGGGAGCTGTTTTTT. Its translation: CASSPEGTYGGELFF.

This rearrangement joins TRBV9 to TRBJ1-6; D gene uncertain. The CDR3 covers 14 residues. The V and J ends lost 0 bases and 7 bases respectively, with 8 bases between them. The germline CDR1 and CDR2 sequences are SGDLS and YYNGEE. The CDR3 nucleotides read TGTGCCAGCAGCGTAGGACACGAAAATTCACCCCTCCACTTT. This encodes CASSVGHENSPLHF.

The chain joins TRBV24-1 to TRBJ2-3; D gene ambiguous. The CDR3 runs 14 residues. Trimming removed 2 bases from V and 0 bases from J, with 5 bases in between. Per germline, CDR1 KGHDR and CDR2 SFDVKD. CDR3 nucleotides: TGTGCCACCAGTGATTACGCTAGCACAGATACGCAGTATTTT. It translates to CATSDYASTDTQYF.

The chain uses TRBV29-1 and TRBJ2-7; D gene unclear. This CDR3 is 11 amino acids long. Trimming took off 5 bases at V and 2 bases at J, with 7 bases between the two ends. Germline V gives CDR1 SQVTM, CDR2 ANQGSEA. In DNA, the CDR3 is TGCAGCGTTACCTATACCTACGAGCAGTACTTC. Translating it yields CSVTYTYEQYF.

This clonotype was found many times. V usage is TRBV5-6 and J usage is TRBJ2-1; TRBD1 matches 8 bases. This CDR3 has 15 amino acids. Germline V gene data show CDR1 as SGHDT and CDR2 as YYEEEE. Trimming cost V 1 base and J 13 bases; bases outside gene matches: 13. The chain's CDR3 is CASSLLSSGQGRQFF. CDR3 nucleotide sequence: TGTGCCAGCAGCTTGCTTAGTTCTGGACAGGGCCGTCAGTTCTTC.

The chain carries TRBV7-9 and TRBJ2-2; TRBD1 agrees at 9 bases. This CDR3 has 17 residues. The V gene's germline CDR1 is SEHNR and CDR2 FQNEAQ (reference sequence). J gave up 5 bases and V 5 bases, and 12 bases lay outside the gene matches. The CDR3 sequence: CASSQATGTGRTGELFF. DNA for the CDR3: TGTGCCAGCAGCCAAGCAACCGGGACAGGGCGGACCGGGGAGCTGTTTTTT.

This clonotype was recorded a few times. The rearrangement uses TRBV15 and TRBJ1-1; unclear D gene. The germline gives CDR1 LNHNV, CDR2 YYDKDF (reference sequence). The CDR3 totals 12 residues. V lost 4 bases and J 6 bases, leaving 9 bases between the germline ends. CDR3 DNA sequence: TGTGCCACCAGCATCGACTGGGCTGAAGCTTTCTTT. This gives the protein CATSIDWAEAFF.

The chain couples TRBV7-9 to TRBJ1-1; D gene ambiguous. In germline, CDR1 is SEHNR, CDR2 FQNEAQ (reference sequence). The V and J ends lost 2 bases and 1 base respectively, with 5 bases between them. This CDR3 is built from 13 residues. The CDR3 nucleotides read TGTGCCAGCAGCTTAATGGAGAACACTGAAGCTTTCTTT. This gives the protein CASSLMENTEAFF.

The sample holds a few counts of this clonotype. The J gene is TRBJ1-2, the V gene TRBV3-1; D may be TRBD1 (6 bases). In germline, CDR1 is LGHDT, CDR2 YNNKEL (reference sequence). Trimming stripped 0 bases from V and 5 bases from J, with 13 bases between. The length of the CDR3 is 15 residues. The CDR3 is CASSQESGQYYGYTF. The CDR3 DNA reads as TGTGCCAGCAGCCAAGAATCAGGACAGTATTATGGCTACACCTTC.

This clonotype was picked up a small number of times. The chain couples TRBV29-1 to TRBJ2-1; perhaps TRBD2 as D (5 bases). Germline CDR1 and CDR2: SQVTM and ANQGSEA. Trimming removed 6 bases from V and 10 bases from J, with 10 bases in between. The CDR3 extends over 10 amino acids. CDR3 protein: CSVATNEQFF. The CDR3, as DNA: TGCAGCGTCGCGACTAACGAGCAGTTCTTC.

CDR3 loop: CASSQDGGYSNQPQHF. CDR3 in DNA: TGTGCCAGCAGCCAAGACGGGGGGTATAGCAATCAGCCCCAGCATTTT. The rearrangement joins TRBV3-1 to TRBJ1-5; TRBD1 might be the D (5 bases). Trimming took off 0 bases at V and 0 bases at J, with 9 bases between the two ends. Germline V gene data show CDR1 as LGHDT and CDR2 as YNNKEL (reference sequence). The CDR3 sequence is 16 residues long.

This clonotype was seen a few times. V gene TRBV19 combines with J gene TRBJ2-2, with D possibly being TRBD1 or TRBD2 (6 bases each). Germline V gene lookup returns CDR1 LNHDA and CDR2 SQIVND (reference sequence). Trimming took off 7 bases at V and 2 bases at J, with 11 bases between the two ends. The CDR3 extends over 14 amino acids. CDR3: CASMGGLNTGELFF. CDR3 sequence (DNA): TGTGCCAGTATGGGGGGCCTCAACACCGGGGAGCTGTTTTTT.

This clonotype was detected a few times. The chain employs TRBV7-2 and TRBJ1-3, with D hard to call. The ends were cut back, 6 bases at V and 0 bases at J, with 6 bases in the middle. CDR1 is SGHTA, CDR2 FQGNSA, per germline. The CDR3 spans 13 residues. The CDR3 DNA reads as TGTGCCAGCAGGGCTGCCTCTGGAAACACCATATATTTT. It encodes CASRAASGNTIYF.

The chain joins TRBV5-1 to TRBJ2-3; possibly TRBD1 for D (6 bases). CDR1 and CDR2 from the germline V gene are SGHRS and YFSETQ. Trimming stripped 3 bases from V and 0 bases from J, with 14 bases between. The CDR3 sequence is 16 residues long. The CDR3 coding sequence is TGCGCCAGCAGCTCAGGGGCACAACTTAGCACAGATACGCAGTATTTT. Its translation is CASSSGAQLSTDTQYF.

This clonotype was recorded a few times. CDR3: CASSFGQKFTEAFF. The CDR3 DNA follows: TGTGCCAGCAGCTTTGGGCAGAAGTTCACTGAAGCTTTCTTT. The gene calls are TRBV5-5 and TRBJ1-1; D unclear. CDR3 length: 14 residues. The germline CDR1 and CDR2 sequences are SGHKS and YYEKEE (reference sequence). V dropped 2 bases and J dropped 4 bases, with 12 bases sitting between them.

V is TRBV2 and J is TRBJ1-5, with D tentatively TRBD1 (6 bases). Trimming removed 6 bases at V and 7 bases at J, with 16 bases between. Germline V gives CDR1 SNHLY, CDR2 FYNNEI. CDR3 length: 14 residues. The CDR3 is CASRENREGQPQHF. CDR3 nucleotide sequence: TGTGCCAGCAGGGAAAACAGGGAGGGACAGCCCCAGCATTTT.

This clonotype occurred many times. The chain joins TRBV14 to TRBJ2-7; D unclear. Trimming shortened V by 1 base and J by 0 bases, and 13 bases separated the two germline ends. The germline CDR1 and CDR2 sequences are SGHDN and FVKESK. CDR3 size: 16 residues. The CDR3 is CASSQVNSWSSYEQYF. The CDR3, as DNA: TGTGCCAGCAGCCAAGTTAACAGCTGGAGCTCCTACGAGCAGTACTTC.

This clonotype showed up just a few times. This rearrangement joins TRBV5-1 to TRBJ2-1; D is unclear. V dropped 4 bases and J dropped 4 bases, with 15 bases sitting between them. CDR1 is SGHRS, CDR2 YFSETQ, per germline. This CDR3 spans 15 amino acids. This CDR3 is CASSLSDGLYNEQFF. The CDR3 region has the DNA TGCGCCAGCAGCCTCTCGGACGGTTTATACAATGAGCAGTTCTTC. The complete variable domain, with remaining parts taken from reference TRBV5-1 and TRBJ2-1, reads KAGVTQTPRYLIKTRGQQVTLSCSPISGHRSVSWYQQTPGQGLQFLFEYFSETQRNKGNFPGRFSGRQFSNSRSEMNVSTLELGDSALYLCASSLSDGLYNEQFFGPGTRLTVL.

This clonotype appeared a few times. This chain connects TRBV20-1 to TRBJ2-7; maybe TRBD2 (6 bases). Trimming stripped 3 bases from V and 2 bases from J, with 11 bases between. The germline V gene has CDR1 DFQATT and CDR2 SNEGSKA (reference sequence). CDR3 length equals 13 residues. In DNA, the CDR3 is TGCAGTGCTAGGGTTACTAGCCCCTACGAGCAGTACTTC. Its translation is CSARVTSPYEQYF.

V usage is TRBV2 and J usage is TRBJ2-2, with a weak D call TRBD1 (5 bases). The V and J ends lost 4 bases and 5 bases respectively, with 11 bases between them. This CDR3 is 14 amino acids long. Looked up from germline, CDR1 is SNHLY and CDR2 is FYNNEI. The CDR3 DNA reads TGTGCCAGCAGTGCCCAGGGAAGAACCGGGGAGCTGTTTTTT. Translation gives CASSAQGRTGELFF.

The V and J genes are TRBV24-1 and TRBJ2-2; the match to TRBD1 covers 8 bases. The V gene's germline CDR1 is KGHDR and CDR2 SFDVKD. This CDR3 comprises 15 residues. The J segment lost 15 bases and the V segment lost 3 bases, leaving 14 bases of the junction unmatched. CDR3 in amino acids: CATSDTAQGARRVFF. DNA for the CDR3: TGTGCCACCAGTGATACAGCCCAGGGGGCCCGACGGGTGTTTTTT.

CDR3: CASRGQEETQYF. The CDR3 bases are TGTGCCAGCAGGGGACAAGAAGAGACCCAGTACTTC. The chain carries TRBV6-2 or TRBV6-3 and TRBJ2-5, with D possibly TRBD1 on 6 matching bases. CDR1 is MNHEY, CDR2 SVGEGT, per germline. The CDR3 is made up of 12 amino acids. V was pared by 6 bases and J by 3 bases, with 8 bases between.

This chain uses TRBV7-9 with TRBJ1-2; 11 bases are shared with TRBD1. Germline CDR1 SEHNR, CDR2 FQNEAQ (reference sequence). The CDR3 loop spans 15 amino acids. Trimming removed 4 bases from V and 7 bases from J; junction bases left unmatched: 8. The chain's CDR3 is CASSSSGTGGPGYTF. CDR3 in DNA: TGTGCCAGCAGCTCGTCCGGGACAGGGGGTCCTGGCTACACCTTC. Full variable domain (remainder filled in from reference TRBV7-9 and TRBJ1-2): DTGVSQNPRHKITKRGQNVTFRCDPISEHNRLYWYRQTLGQGPEFLTYFQNEAQLEKSRLLSDRFSAERPKGSFSTLEIQRTEQGDSAMYLCASSSSGTGGPGYTFGSGTRLTVV.

V and J are TRBV29-1 and TRBJ1-1; possibly TRBD1 for D (6 bases). With 8 bases removed from V and 3 bases from J, the gap between germline ends came to 16 bases. The CDR3 spans 13 residues. Per the germline V gene, CDR1 is SQVTM and CDR2 is ANQGSEA. CDR3 nucleotides: TGCAGCCTTACTAGGGGGATGGACACTGAAGCTTTCTTT. This sequence encodes CSLTRGMDTEAFF. The full variable domain, rest sourced from reference TRBV29-1 and TRBJ1-1, is SAVISQKPSRDICQRGTSLTIQCQVDSQVTMMFWYRQQPGQSLTLIATANQGSEATYESGFVIDKFPISRPNLTFSTLTVSNMSPEDSSIYLCSLTRGMDTEAFFGQGTRLTVV.

The chain joins TRBV29-1 to TRBJ2-3, with TRBD2 identical over 12 bases. Trimming at V came to 4 bases and at J to 4 bases, leaving 6 bases not matched to a gene. Looked up from germline, CDR1 is SQVTM and CDR2 is ANQGSEA. The CDR3 totals 15 residues. CDR3 amino acids: CSVVTSGSGADTQYF. The CDR3, as DNA: TGCAGCGTTGTGACTAGCGGGAGTGGCGCAGATACGCAGTATTTT.

This chain joins TRBV2 and TRBJ2-1; TRBD2 aligns across 7 bases. CDR1 and CDR2 (germline): SNHLY, FYNNEI. There are 13 residues in the CDR3. Trimming cost V 8 bases and J 1 base; bases outside gene matches: 2. In DNA form, the CDR3 reads TGTGCCAGCCAACTAGCGTCCTACAATGAGCAGTTCTTC. Translated, it gives CASQLASYNEQFF.

This clonotype has just a few counts. A clone one base away is much larger, so this may be a read error. This sequence joins TRBV27 and TRBJ1-5; D is perhaps TRBD1 (5 bases). The CDR3 spans 13 residues. V dropped 6 bases and J dropped 3 bases, with 9 bases sitting between them. Per germline, CDR1 MNHEY and CDR2 SMNVEV (reference sequence). CDR3 residues: CASSRQYNQPQHF. The CDR3 DNA sequence: TGTGCCAGCAGCCGACAGTACAATCAGCCCCAGCATTTT.

This clonotype has more than one count but fewer than ten. The rearrangement uses TRBV20-1 and TRBJ1-3; D call uncertain. With 2 bases removed from V and 3 bases from J, the gap between germline ends came to 11 bases. Germline V gene data show CDR1 as DFQATT and CDR2 as SNEGSKA (reference sequence). The CDR3 spans 14 residues. The CDR3 spells CSARRLIGGNTIYF. Here the CDR3 DNA reads TGCAGTGCTAGACGGTTGATTGGTGGAAACACCATATATTTT.